These 5 T cell receptor beta chains came from one sample sequenced in a study of cytomegalovirus exposure and HLA in healthy donors. Use of 60 Vbeta and 13 Jbeta primers characterized the PCR. Data came from immunoSEQ multiplex PCR; TCRdb stores just in-frame clones and leaves some out. This table holds some 130,000 clones, about 80% found once. Sample: PBMCs. All receptors derive from a young man in good health and CMV-seronegative.

The chain carries TRBV6-5 and TRBJ2-1, with TRBD2 matching 12 bases. This CDR3 is built from 14 residues. The trim removed 7 bases at V and 8 bases at J, leaving 6 bases unmatched. Germline V lookup: CDR1 MNHEY, CDR2 SVGAGI. This CDR3 is CASNLAGGPHEQFF. In DNA, the CDR3 is TGTGCCAGCAATCTAGCGGGAGGGCCGCATGAGCAGTTCTTC.

V and J are TRBV11-2 and TRBJ2-7, with D possibly matching TRBD2 (5 bases). The CDR3 has 12 residues. Per germline, CDR1 SGHAT and CDR2 FQNNGV. Trimming stripped 5 bases from V and 4 bases from J, with 9 bases between. The CDR3 bases are TGTGCCAGCAGCGAGGGTGTATACGAGCAGTACTTC. It is translated as CASSEGVYEQYF.

CDR3 in amino acids: CASSLGQGGYEQYF. The CDR3 coding sequence is TGTGCCAGCAGCTTGGGACAGGGCGGCTACGAGCAGTACTTC. V and J are TRBV7-2 and TRBJ2-5; 9 bases are shared with TRBD1. With the DNA end fitting TRBJ2-7 better, the J assignment may be wrong. This CDR3 is 14 amino acids long. CDR1 is SGHTA, CDR2 FQGNSA, per germline.

The table lists this clone with a count of one. The chain uses TRBV7-2 and TRBJ2-3; D might be TRBD2 (5 bases). Germline values: CDR1 SGHTA, CDR2 FQGNSA. CDR3 length equals 14 residues. V shed 5 bases and J shed 3 bases, with 12 bases lying between them. CDR3: CASSRSSGTDTQYF. Here the CDR3 DNA reads TGTGCCAGCAGCCGATCTTCGGGGACAGATACGCAGTATTTT.

The chain joins TRBV7-9 to TRBJ2-7, with D tentatively TRBD2 (6 bases). Per the germline V gene, CDR1 is SEHNR and CDR2 is FQNEAQ (reference sequence). The CDR3 is 14 amino acids. Trimming cost V 7 bases and J 1 base, with 14 bases left between them. This chain's CDR3 is CASNHGGGSYEQYF. The CDR3 region has the DNA TGTGCCAGCAACCACGGGGGAGGTTCCTACGAGCAGTACTTC.